A single sample gave rise to the 8 T cell receptor beta chains below, sequenced in a study of T-cell memory formation after mild COVID-19. In TCRdb, the 5' RACE reads were re-called with MiXCR into one record per CDR3 protein. Of under 600,000 distinct CDR3 sequences detected, roughly 20% appear once; the ten largest clones hold around 9.2%. The source material was PBMCs or a T cell subset sorted from them (not recorded which). The source of these receptors is an adult woman who had mild COVID-19 (a few samples of this study predate the infection). Cell type and time point are not known.

The V call is TRBV15, the J call TRBJ2-2, with D tentatively TRBD2 (6 bases). This CDR3 is built from 16 residues. CDR1 is LNHNV, CDR2 YYDKDF, per germline (reference sequence). The V end lost 0 bases, the J end lost 8 bases, and 16 bases lay between the germline ends. CDR3 loop: CATSRDSERARGELFF. The CDR3 coding sequence is TGTGCCACCAGCAGAGATTCGGAGCGGGCTAGGGGGGAGCTGTTTTTT.

The chain couples TRBV5-1 to TRBJ2-7; tentatively, D is TRBD1 (6 bases). Germline loops: CDR1 SGHRS, CDR2 YFSETQ. This CDR3 comprises 15 residues. Trimming left V 3 bases short and J 2 bases short, with 15 bases between. As DNA, the CDR3 is TGCGCCAGCAGCTCCAGGACAGCCGCAGCCTACGAGCAGTACTTC. Protein sequence: CASSSRTAAAYEQYF.

This chain links TRBV6-5 with TRBJ1-5; TRBD1 is a possible D gene (6 bases). Germline CDR1 and CDR2: MNHEY and SVGAGI. Trimming left V 7 bases short and J 4 bases short, with 17 bases between. This CDR3 comprises 15 residues. The CDR3 reads CASTPRAGANQPQHF. The CDR3 bases are TGTGCCAGCACCCCCCGGGCAGGGGCGAATCAGCCCCAGCATTTT.

This clonotype was counted many times. This chain links TRBV18 with TRBJ1-4; D might be TRBD1 (6 bases). Germline-derived CDR1 and CDR2 are KGHSH and LQKENI. This CDR3 comprises 14 residues. The V end lost 2 bases, the J end lost 7 bases, and 11 bases lay between the germline ends. For the CDR3, the DNA is TGTGCCAGCTCACCATACAGGGAAAGTGAAAAACTGTTTTTT. Encoded protein: CASSPYRESEKLFF.

There are many counts of this clonotype. This sequence joins TRBV12-3 or TRBV12-4 and TRBJ2-3, with D perhaps being TRBD1 or TRBD2 (5 bases each). Trimming left V 6 bases short and J 2 bases short, with 18 bases between. CDR3 size: 16 residues. CDR3 loop: CASSPQGSAITDTQYF. The CDR3 region has the DNA TGTGCCAGCAGCCCTCAGGGTAGCGCCATCACAGATACGCAGTATTTT.

This chain uses TRBV7-3 with TRBJ2-3; 14 nucleotides agree with TRBD2. J was trimmed by 5 bases and V by 4 bases; bases with no gene match: 5. CDR3 size: 16 residues. CDR1 is SGHTA, CDR2 FQGTGA, per germline. Here the CDR3 reads CASSYGTSGSQDTQYF. The DNA of the CDR3 is TGTGCCAGCAGCTACGGGACTAGCGGGAGTCAAGATACGCAGTATTTT.

This clonotype occurred a few times. This sequence joins TRBV7-3 and TRBJ2-1; tentatively, D is TRBD2 (6 bases). V lost 0 bases and J lost 3, with 9 bases in between. Germline V gene data show CDR1 as SGHTA and CDR2 as FQGTGA. The CDR3 covers 15 residues. CDR3 DNA sequence: TGTGCCAGCAGCTTAACCGGAGGGAACTACAATGAGCAGTTCTTC. This translates into CASSLTGGNYNEQFF.

The genes are TRBV6-1 and TRBJ2-3; no clear D. Trimming took 7 bases from V and 3 from J, leaving 11 bases between them. There are 13 residues in the CDR3. From germline, CDR1 is MNHNS and CDR2 SASEGT. CDR3 in amino acids: CASNPDATDTQYF. CDR3 DNA sequence: TGTGCCAGCAACCCAGACGCGACAGATACGCAGTATTTT.